Sequencing of this T cell receptor (beta chain) was carried out in a study of Graves' ophthalmopathy and Graves' hyperthyroidism. Study-level information: The term stable hyperthyroidism indicated an absence of ophthalmopathy within 18 months of follow-up.

The CDR3 loop spans 13 amino acids. Germline lookup yields CDR1 MNHEY and CDR2 SMNVEV (reference sequence). V lost 8 bases, J lost 8 bases, and 6 bases stayed unmatched. Amplification of the TCR beta CDR3 regions used RNA transcripts (as template). An initial RT-PCR round employing HTBI primers preceded a second-round multiplex PCR. TCRdb re-called the multiplex PCR reads through MiXCR, storing one row per CDR3 protein. The data show more than 1,000,000 distinct CDR3 sequences, about 40% seen once. About this clonotype: The antigen is undetermined.

Study outcomes and limitations: Blood also contained most of the expanded thyroid clonotypes above 0.001 frequency.

The J gene is TRBJ1-4, the V gene TRBV27; TRBD1 agrees at 9 bases. Sequenced sample: peripheral blood or thyroid tissue (not recorded which). The sequence came from an adult man with Graves' hyperthyroidism. The CDR3 DNA reads as TGTGCCAGCCGACAGGGGGTTCTCGAAAAACTGTTTTTT. Protein product: CASRQGVLEKLFF.